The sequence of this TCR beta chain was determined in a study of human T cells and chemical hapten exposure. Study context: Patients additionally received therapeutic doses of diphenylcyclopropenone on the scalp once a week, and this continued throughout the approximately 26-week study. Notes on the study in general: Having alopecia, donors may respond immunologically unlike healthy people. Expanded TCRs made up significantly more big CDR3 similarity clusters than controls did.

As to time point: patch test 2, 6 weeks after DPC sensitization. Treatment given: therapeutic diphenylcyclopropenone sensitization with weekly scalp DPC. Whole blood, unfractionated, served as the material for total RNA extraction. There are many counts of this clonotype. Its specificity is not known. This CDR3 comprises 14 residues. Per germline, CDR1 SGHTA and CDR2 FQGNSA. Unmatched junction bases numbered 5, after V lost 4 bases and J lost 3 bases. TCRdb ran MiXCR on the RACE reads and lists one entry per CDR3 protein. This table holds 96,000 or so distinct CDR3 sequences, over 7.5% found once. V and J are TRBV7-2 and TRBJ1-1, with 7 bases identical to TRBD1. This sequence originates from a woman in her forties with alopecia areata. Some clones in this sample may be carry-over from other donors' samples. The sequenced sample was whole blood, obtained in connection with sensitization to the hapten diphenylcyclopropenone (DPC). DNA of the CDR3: TGTGCCAGCAGCTCGTACAGGGGCCACACTGAAGCTTTCTTT. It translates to CASSSYRGHTEAFF. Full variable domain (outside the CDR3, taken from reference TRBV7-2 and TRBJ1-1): GAGVSQSPSNKVTEKGKDVELRCDPISGHTALYWYRQSLGQGLEFLIYFQGNSAPDKSGLPSDRFSAERTGGSVSTLTIQRTQQEDSAVYLCASSSYRGHTEAFFGQGTRLTVV.